The 14 T cell receptor beta chains below all came from one sample that was sequenced in a study of T cell responses to AZD1222 COVID-19 vaccine. Sequencing was performed with immunoSEQ multiplex PCR; in TCRdb, only in-frame clones are kept and a portion is missing. The sample comprises 150,000 or so clones, roughly nine tenths of which are singletons, and around 1.3% rests with the top ten. Sequencing used peripheral blood, obtained 28 days after the second AZD1222 dose. The receptor source for this set is an adult who received the AZD1222 COVID-19 vaccine.

The chain employs TRBV15 and TRBJ1-1; no definite D call. The CDR3 has 15 amino acids. V lost 0 bases and J 1 base, leaving 9 bases between the germline ends. Germline V gene data show CDR1 as LNHNV and CDR2 as YYDKDF (reference sequence). CDR3 amino acids: CATSRDPAGNTEAFF. DNA of the CDR3: TGTGCCACCAGCAGAGATCCCGCAGGGAACACTGAAGCTTTCTTT.

This clone was seen a few times. The rearrangement joins TRBV10-3 to TRBJ1-5; possibly TRBD1 for D (5 bases). CDR1 ENHRY and CDR2 SYGVKD come from the germline V gene. The V and J ends lost 4 bases and 4 bases respectively, with 8 bases between them. The CDR3 totals 13 residues. The CDR3: CAISGDGNQPQHF. In nucleotides, the CDR3 is TGTGCCATCAGTGGGGACGGTAATCAGCCCCAGCATTTT.

This chain connects TRBV21-1 to TRBJ2-5; TRBD1 is taken as the D call from the table, unchecked against the DNA. TRBV21-1 is recorded as a pseudogene. The CDR3 is 15 residues long. CDR3 residues: CASSKAGRGIETQYF. As DNA, the CDR3 is TGTGCCAGCAGCAAAGCGGGGCGCGGTATAGAGACCCAGTACTTC.

This clone was observed a single time. CDR3 loop: CASSINRASSGNTIYF. The CDR3 region has the DNA TGTGCCAGCAGTATTAACAGGGCTAGCTCTGGAAACACCATATATTTT. The chain employs TRBV28 and TRBJ1-3; D might be TRBD1 (6 bases). Germline assignment: CDR1 MDHEN and CDR2 SYDVKM. The CDR3 consists of 16 residues. Trimming took 5 bases from V and 0 from J, leaving 14 bases between them.

A single count supports this clone. The CDR3 DNA is TGTGCCAGCAGCTTAGCCGGGACAGTGAACTACGAGCAGTACTTC. Protein: CASSLAGTVNYEQYF. The J gene is TRBJ2-7, the V gene TRBV5-5; 7 positions match TRBD1. This CDR3 is 15 amino acids long. Germline V gene data show CDR1 as SGHKS and CDR2 as YYEKEE (reference sequence). J gave up 3 bases and V 2 bases, and 8 bases lay outside the gene matches.

This clone was observed a handful of times. V gene TRBV6-5 combines with J gene TRBJ2-7; no clear D gene. V gave up 6 bases and J gave up 6 bases, with 9 bases separating them. Germline lookup yields CDR1 MNHEY and CDR2 SVGAGI. This CDR3 spans 11 amino acids. The CDR3 nucleotides are TGTGCCAGCAGATCAGCCGGCGAGCAGTACTTC. This codes for CASRSAGEQYF.

V gene TRBV7-9 combines with J gene TRBJ1-1; D is possibly TRBD1 (6 bases). The CDR3 sequence is 15 residues long. V was shortened by 5 bases and J by 8 bases, with 21 bases between the two germline ends. The germline V gene has CDR1 SEHNR and CDR2 FQNEAQ (reference sequence). Here the CDR3 reads CASSNDRLVLLEAFF. CDR3 coding DNA: TGTGCCAGCAGCAACGACAGGCTCGTACTCCTGGAAGCTTTCTTT. Using reference TRBV7-9 and TRBJ1-1 for the parts outside the CDR3, the full variable domain is DTGVSQNPRHKITKRGQNVTFRCDPISEHNRLYWYRQTLGQGPEFLTYFQNEAQLEKSRLLSDRFSAERPKGSFSTLEIQRTEQGDSAMYLCASSNDRLVLLEAFFGQGTRLTVV.

V and J are TRBV7-9 and TRBJ2-2; TRBD2 agrees at 7 bases. Germline CDR1 and CDR2: SEHNR and FQNEAQ (reference sequence). V gave up 4 bases and J gave up 6 bases; unmatched junction bases: 5. The CDR3 extends over 14 amino acids. The CDR3 spells CASSSSREAGELFF. CDR3 coding DNA: TGTGCCAGCAGCTCGTCCCGGGAGGCCGGGGAGCTGTTTTTT.

This clone was counted once. The V and J genes are TRBV29-1 and TRBJ2-7, with D maybe TRBD1 (6 bases). V was shortened by 0 bases and J by 4 bases, with 13 bases between the two germline ends. The germline CDR1 and CDR2 sequences are SQVTM and ANQGSEA. The CDR3 is 14 amino acids. Written as DNA, the CDR3 is TGCAGCGTTGAAGAGACAGGTCGATTGTACGAGCAGTACTTC. Translating gives CSVEETGRLYEQYF.

The J gene is TRBJ2-3, the V gene TRBV2; no definite D call. Germline V lookup: CDR1 SNHLY, CDR2 FYNNEI. Between the trimmed V and J ends, which lost 8 bases and 6 bases, there was a span of 9 bases. CDR3 length: 11 residues. The CDR3 region is CASGILDTQYF. CDR3 bases: TGTGCCAGCGGAATCCTGGATACGCAGTATTTT.

V and J are TRBV7-6 and TRBJ2-1; TRBD2 matches 10 bases. CDR1 and CDR2 (germline): SGHVS, FNYEAQ. CDR3 length equals 17 residues. Trimming removed 0 bases from V and 6 bases from J; junction bases left unmatched: 8. This chain's CDR3 is CASSLASPLAGTNEQFF. The CDR3 DNA reads TGTGCCAGCAGCTTAGCGAGCCCACTAGCGGGGACCAATGAGCAGTTCTTC.

The chain employs TRBV5-1 and TRBJ1-6; perhaps TRBD1 as D (5 bases). V was cut by 6 bases and J by 7 bases, with 17 bases left in between. CDR1 and CDR2 from the germline V gene are SGHRS and YFSETQ. This CDR3 has 15 residues. The CDR3 spells CASKAVPGTNSPLHF. The CDR3 nucleotides read TGCGCCAGCAAGGCGGTCCCGGGGACGAATTCACCCCTCCACTTT.

Only a few counts were recorded for this clone. V usage is TRBV13 and J usage is TRBJ1-5, with D possibly matching TRBD1 (6 bases). Germline CDR1 reads PRHDT; CDR2 reads FYEKMQ (reference sequence). V was pared by 5 bases and J by 6 bases, with 17 bases between. The CDR3 totals 15 residues. DNA for the CDR3: TGTGCCAGCAGCCAATTCAAACAGGGAGTTCAGCCCCAGCATTTT. Translating gives CASSQFKQGVQPQHF.

The gene calls are TRBV27 and TRBJ2-3; TRBD1 is a possible D gene (5 bases). The CDR3 has 16 residues. Trimming took off 4 bases at V and 0 bases at J, with 14 bases between the two ends. Per germline, CDR1 MNHEY and CDR2 SMNVEV (reference sequence). CDR3 in amino acids: CASSSRIQASTDTQYF. The CDR3 DNA sequence: TGTGCCAGCAGTTCGAGAATACAGGCCAGCACAGATACGCAGTATTTT.